This TCR beta chain originates from a study of OX40 agonist ivuxolimab in advanced cancers. About the research overall: The eligibility criteria allowed prior anti-PD-1, anti-PD-L1 or anti-CTLA-4 therapy, and 40% had some.

Generated by immunoSEQ multiplex PCR, the TCRdb table keeps only in-frame clones and is missing some. Among roughly 62,000 clones listed, approximately 92% were seen once. Germline V CDR1 and CDR2: MNHNS, SASEGT. This CDR3 is 13 amino acids long. Losses at the gene ends were 8 bases for V and 6 bases for J; bases not matched to a gene: 8. General study points: Blood T cells, both CD4+ and CD8+, expanded clonally by week 6 at 0.1 to 3.0 mg/kg.

With respect to this clone: The antigen is undetermined.

This receptor was obtained from an adult with an advanced solid tumor such as melanoma, head and neck, liver or kidney cancer. The source material was CD4+ or CD8+ T cells sorted from blood, sampled in a trial of the OX40 agonist ivuxolimab. This sequence joins TRBV6-1 and TRBJ2-3, with 7 bases aligning to TRBD2. The CDR3 DNA is TGTGCCAGCGAAGCGGGGTCCGGTGATACGCAGTATTTT. Translated: CASEAGSGDTQYF.